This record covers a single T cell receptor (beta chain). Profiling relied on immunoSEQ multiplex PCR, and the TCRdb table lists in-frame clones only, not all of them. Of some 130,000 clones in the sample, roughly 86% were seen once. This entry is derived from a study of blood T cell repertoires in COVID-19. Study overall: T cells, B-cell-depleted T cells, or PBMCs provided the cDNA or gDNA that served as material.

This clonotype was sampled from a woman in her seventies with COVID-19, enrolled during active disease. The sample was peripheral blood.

The CDR3 region is CASRIPRDRGPKPSKETQYF. The CDR3 DNA follows: TGTGCCAGCAGGATCCCCCGGGACAGGGGGCCGAAACCCTCTAAAGAGACCCAGTACTTC. The V and J genes are TRBV27 and TRBJ2-5, with TRBD1 matching over 12 bases. From germline, CDR1 is MNHEY and CDR2 SMNVEV (reference sequence). Trimming at V came to 6 bases and at J to 3 bases, leaving 20 bases not matched to a gene. The CDR3 sequence is 20 residues long.